These 11 T cell receptor beta chains originate from one sample sequenced in a study of CD39 and CD103 CD8 tumor-infiltrating T cells. The assay was immunoSEQ multiplex PCR, and TCRdb's table has in-frame clones only and misses some. The sample consists of some 1,300 clones, more than 70% of them appearing once. The sample was CD8+ T cells sorted from blood. Subset denoted: total memory CD8 T cells (CD45RA-CCR7+/-) from blood or uninvolved lymph node. These TCRs come from a human donor with head and neck squamous cell carcinoma.

The chain is built from TRBV5-1 and TRBJ2-1; TRBD1 matches at 9 bases. Looked up from germline, CDR1 is SGHRS and CDR2 is YFSETQ. V lost 3 bases and J lost 5; bases outside the gene matches: 3. The length of the CDR3 is 14 residues. CDR3 region: CASSSGQGNNEQFF. CDR3 bases: TGCGCCAGCAGCTCGGGACAGGGCAACAATGAGCAGTTCTTC.

In its sample, this clone was seen once. The V gene is TRBV5-1, the J gene TRBJ2-1, with D possibly being TRBD1 (7 bases). The length of the CDR3 is 14 residues. Looked up from germline, CDR1 is SGHRS and CDR2 is YFSETQ. V lost 4 bases and J lost 8, with 16 bases in between. The CDR3 DNA sequence: TGCGCCAGCAGCCCGGAGGACAGGAGGGATGAGCAGTTCTTC. This sequence encodes CASSPEDRRDEQFF.

The gene calls are TRBV5-4 and TRBJ1-2; D is possibly TRBD1 (6 bases). Germline V gene data show CDR1 as SGHNT and CDR2 as YYREEE (reference sequence). Trimming shortened V by 2 bases and J by 6 bases, and 20 bases separated the two germline ends. The CDR3 is made up of 16 amino acids. The DNA for the CDR3 is TGTGCCAGCAGCTTAAATCCCCAGGGGTCAGGGGATGGCTACACCTTC. Its protein is CASSLNPQGSGDGYTF.

This sequence joins TRBV5-6 and TRBJ2-3, with 10 positions matching TRBD2. CDR3 length equals 16 residues. The ends lost 4 bases at V and 2 bases at J; junction bases unmatched: 7. CDR1 and CDR2 from the germline V gene are SGHDT and YYEEEE. The CDR3 loop reads CASSTLLAGITDTQYF. The DNA for the CDR3 is TGTGCCAGCAGCACCCTACTAGCGGGGATCACAGATACGCAGTATTTT.

The chain employs TRBV6-1 and TRBJ1-5, with TRBD1 identical over 8 bases. From germline, CDR1 is MNHNS and CDR2 SASEGT. V was clipped by 3 bases and J by 3 bases; unmatched bases: 4. This CDR3 comprises 15 residues. The CDR3 DNA reads TGTGCCAGCAGTGACGACAGGGGATACAATCAGCCCCAGCATTTT. This codes for CASSDDRGYNQPQHF.

The rearrangement joins TRBV7-9 to TRBJ1-4; TRBD1 aligns across 7 bases. Germline CDR1 reads SEHNR; CDR2 reads FQNEAQ (reference sequence). After removal of 4 bases from V and 3 bases from J, the junction contained 5 bases not matched to a gene. CDR3 length: 15 amino acids. CDR3 in DNA: TGTGCCAGCAGCTCCGGGACAGTCTCTAATGAAAAACTGTTTTTT. Its protein product is CASSSGTVSNEKLFF.

The V call is TRBV14, the J call TRBJ2-5; TRBD2 matches 11 bases. The length of the CDR3 is 17 residues. V trimming: 2 bases; J trimming: 5 bases; junction bases outside the gene matches: 10. Germline assignment: CDR1 SGHDN and CDR2 FVKESK. The CDR3 nucleotides are TGTGCCAGCAGCCAACTGGTGACTAGCGGGGATCTGGAGACCCAGTACTTC. This sequence encodes CASSQLVTSGDLETQYF.

This chain uses TRBV18 with TRBJ2-1; 9 nucleotides match TRBD1. Germline V gives CDR1 KGHSH, CDR2 LQKENI. V gave up 3 bases and J gave up 9 bases; unmatched junction bases: 12. This CDR3 contains 16 residues. The CDR3 region has the DNA TGTGCCAGCTCACCGGAGGAGGACAGGGGTCAAAGTGAGCAGTTCTTC. Amino acid sequence: CASSPEEDRGQSEQFF.

A single count supports this clone. This chain links TRBV28 with TRBJ2-2; the match to TRBD1 covers 9 bases. The CDR3 runs to 14 residues. CDR1 and CDR2 (germline): MDHEN, SYDVKM. Unmatched junction bases numbered 3, after V lost 8 bases and J lost 2 bases. The CDR3 is CASLTGGNTGELFF. In nucleotides, the CDR3 is TGTGCCAGCCTGACAGGGGGTAACACCGGGGAGCTGTTTTTT.

CDR3 sequence: CASSLWGTGQPQHF. CDR3 nucleotide sequence: TGTGCCAGCAGCTTGTGGGGTACGGGTCAGCCCCAGCATTTT. V usage is TRBV13 and J usage is TRBJ1-5; D ambiguous. The V gene lost 3 bases and the J gene lost 6 bases, with 12 bases spanning the gap. Germline lookup yields CDR1 PRHDT and CDR2 FYEKMQ (reference sequence). The CDR3 covers 14 residues.

This chain connects TRBV2 to TRBJ1-1; possibly TRBD1 for D (5 bases). There are 15 residues in the CDR3. The germline V and J ends were trimmed by 3 bases and 1 base, with 12 bases remaining between them. Germline CDR1 reads SNHLY; CDR2 reads FYNNEI. The chain's CDR3 is CASSDLGGENTEAFF. In DNA form, the CDR3 reads TGTGCCAGCAGTGACCTCGGGGGGGAGAACACTGAAGCTTTCTTT.